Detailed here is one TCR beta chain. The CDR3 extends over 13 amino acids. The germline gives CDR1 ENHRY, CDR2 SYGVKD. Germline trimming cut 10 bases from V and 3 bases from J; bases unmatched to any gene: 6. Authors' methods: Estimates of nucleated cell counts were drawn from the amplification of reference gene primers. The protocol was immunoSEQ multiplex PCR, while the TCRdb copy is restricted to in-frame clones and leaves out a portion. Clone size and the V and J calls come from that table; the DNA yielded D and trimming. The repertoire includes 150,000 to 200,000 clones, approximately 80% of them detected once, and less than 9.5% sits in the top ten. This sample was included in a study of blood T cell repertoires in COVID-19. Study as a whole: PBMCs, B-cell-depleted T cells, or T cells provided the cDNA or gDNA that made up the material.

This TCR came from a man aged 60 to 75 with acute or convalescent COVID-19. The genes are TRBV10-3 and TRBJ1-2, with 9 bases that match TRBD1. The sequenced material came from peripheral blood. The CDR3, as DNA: TGTGCCACCAGGGGGGACAGGGACTATGGCTACACCTTC. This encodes CATRGDRDYGYTF.